This TCR beta chain was recorded in a study of CXCR3-negative and CXCR3-positive naive CD8 T cells. Study-wide results and limits: Relative to memory CD8+ cells, whose diversity was much lower, both naive subsets had comparably high diversity. Naive cells, whether CXCR3-negative or CXCR3-positive, had similar TRBV-TRBJ usage, while memory cells differed.

UMI-labeled 5' RACE yielded the TRB cDNA libraries. TCRdb reworked the 5' RACE reads into one entry per CDR3 protein, no DNA. This listing includes more than 50,000 distinct CDR3 sequences. With respect to this clonotype: Its specificity is unknown.

The CDR3 runs 15 residues. The gene calls are TRBV12-3 or TRBV12-4 and TRBJ2-7; TCRdb designates TRBD2, a call that cannot be tested without DNA. Sequenced material: naive CXCR3- CD8+ T cells from blood. Subset described: CD45RO-CCR7+CD27+CD95- naive CD8+ T cells lacking CXCR3 (TNR3-). The source is a human donor in good health. Some clones in this sample may be carry-over from other donors' samples. The CDR3 protein is CASTPPNGPEGEQYF.